Included here is one TCR beta chain sequence, with context. Its antigen is currently unknown. The study ran the assay at deep level. Sequencing was performed with immunoSEQ multiplex PCR; in TCRdb, only in-frame clones are kept and a portion is missing. The sample shows some 500,000 clones, about 96% of them seen only once. This sample was taken from a study of shared clonotypes between healthy human individuals. As for the study in general: The composition of the donors was two women and a few men aged 18 to 49.

The CDR3 has 13 residues. Germline V lookup: CDR1 KGHSH, CDR2 LQKENI. V lost 5 bases and J lost 0, with 8 bases in between. Study-level results: Sample collection involved blood only; tissue repertoires are likely different.

The TCR comes from a woman in her thirties in good health. Sequenced: naive CD4+ T cells sorted from blood. Described subset: CD45RA+ positively selected. This rearrangement joins TRBV18 to TRBJ2-7; no reliable D call. The CDR3 DNA reads TGTGCCAGCTCAACCGATGGCTCCTACGAGCAGTACTTC. This codes for CASSTDGSYEQYF.